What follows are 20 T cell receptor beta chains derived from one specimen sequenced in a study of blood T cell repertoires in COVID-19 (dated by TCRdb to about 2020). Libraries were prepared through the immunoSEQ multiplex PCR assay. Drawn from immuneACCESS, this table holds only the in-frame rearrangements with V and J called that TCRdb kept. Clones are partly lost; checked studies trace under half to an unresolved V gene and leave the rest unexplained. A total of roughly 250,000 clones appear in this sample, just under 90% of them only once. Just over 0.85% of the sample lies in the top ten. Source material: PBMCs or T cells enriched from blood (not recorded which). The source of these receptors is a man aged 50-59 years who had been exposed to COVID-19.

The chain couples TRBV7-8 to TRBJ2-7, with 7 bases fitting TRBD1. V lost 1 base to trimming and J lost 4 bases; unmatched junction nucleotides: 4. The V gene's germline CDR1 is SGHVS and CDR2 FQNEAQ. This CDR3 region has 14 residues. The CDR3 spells CASSLVDRWYEQYV. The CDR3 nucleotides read TGTGCCAGCAGCTTAGTGGACAGGTGGTACGAGCAGTACGTC.

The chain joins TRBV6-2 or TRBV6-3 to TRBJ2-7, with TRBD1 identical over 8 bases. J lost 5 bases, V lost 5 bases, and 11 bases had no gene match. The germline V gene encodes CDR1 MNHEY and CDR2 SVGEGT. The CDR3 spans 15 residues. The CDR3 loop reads CASSHASGGFHEQYV. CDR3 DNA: TGTGCCAGCAGTCACGCGTCAGGGGGCTTTCACGAGCAGTACGTC.

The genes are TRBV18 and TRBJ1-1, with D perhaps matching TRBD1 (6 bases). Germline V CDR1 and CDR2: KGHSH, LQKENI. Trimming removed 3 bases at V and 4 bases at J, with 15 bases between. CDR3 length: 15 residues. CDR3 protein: CASSPVNRAITEAFF. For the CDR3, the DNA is TGTGCCAGCTCACCCGTGAACAGGGCTATCACTGAAGCTTTCTTT.

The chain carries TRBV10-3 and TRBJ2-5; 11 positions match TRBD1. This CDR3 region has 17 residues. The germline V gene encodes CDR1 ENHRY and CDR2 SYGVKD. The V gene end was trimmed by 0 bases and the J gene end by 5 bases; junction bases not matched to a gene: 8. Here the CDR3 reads CAISESWTGGAGETQYF. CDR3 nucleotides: TGTGCCATCAGTGAGTCGTGGACAGGGGGCGCCGGGGAGACCCAGTACTTC.

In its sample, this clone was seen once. The CDR3 loop is CASSSTRGLDGYTF. The CDR3 region has the DNA TGTGCCAGCAGTTCGACGAGGGGGCTGGACGGCTACACCTTC. The chain links TRBV7-9 to TRBJ1-2; 7 bases match TRBD1. The germline CDR1 and CDR2 sequences are SEHNR and FQNEAQ (reference sequence). V shed 6 bases and J 8 bases; nucleotides not matched to a gene: 12. The CDR3 sequence is 14 residues long. Full variable domain (outside the CDR3, taken from reference TRBV7-9 and TRBJ1-2): DTGVSQNPRHKITKRGQNVTFRCDPISEHNRLYWYRQTLGQGPEFLTYFQNEAQLEKSRLLSDRFSAERPKGSFSTLEIQRTEQGDSAMYLCASSSTRGLDGYTFGSGTRLTVV.

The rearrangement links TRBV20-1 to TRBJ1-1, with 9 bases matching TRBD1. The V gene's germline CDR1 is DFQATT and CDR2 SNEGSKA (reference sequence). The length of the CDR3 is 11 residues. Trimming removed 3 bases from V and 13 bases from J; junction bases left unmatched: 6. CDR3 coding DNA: TGCAGTGCTAGGGTAAAGGACAGGGGTTTCTTT. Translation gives CSARVKDRGFF.

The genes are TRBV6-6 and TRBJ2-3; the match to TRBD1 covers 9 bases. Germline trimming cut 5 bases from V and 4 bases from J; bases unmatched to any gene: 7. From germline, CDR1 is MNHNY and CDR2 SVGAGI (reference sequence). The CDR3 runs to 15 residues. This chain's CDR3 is CASSAPGQGSDTQYF. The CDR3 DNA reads TGTGCCAGCAGTGCTCCGGGACAGGGCTCAGATACGCAGTATTTT.

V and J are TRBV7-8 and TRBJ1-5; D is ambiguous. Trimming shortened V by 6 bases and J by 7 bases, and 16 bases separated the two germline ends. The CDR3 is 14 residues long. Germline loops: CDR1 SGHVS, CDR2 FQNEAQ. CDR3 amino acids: CASSLRGSKQPQHF. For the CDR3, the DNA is TGTGCCAGCAGTCTTCGGGGATCCAAGCAGCCCCAGCATTTT.

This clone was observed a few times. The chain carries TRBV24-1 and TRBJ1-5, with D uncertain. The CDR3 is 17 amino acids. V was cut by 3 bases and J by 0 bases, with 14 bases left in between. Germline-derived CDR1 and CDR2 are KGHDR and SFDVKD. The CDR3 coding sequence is TGTGCCACCAGTGATGGTGGCAGATCTTATAGCAATCAGCCCCAGCATTTT. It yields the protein CATSDGGRSYSNQPQHF.

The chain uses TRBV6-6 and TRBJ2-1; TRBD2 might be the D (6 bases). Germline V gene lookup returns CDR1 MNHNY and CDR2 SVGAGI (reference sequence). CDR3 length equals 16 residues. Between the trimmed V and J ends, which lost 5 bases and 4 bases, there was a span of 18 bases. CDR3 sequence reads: CASSPPEGRTYNEQFF. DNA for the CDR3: TGTGCCAGCAGTCCGCCGGAAGGGAGGACTTACAATGAGCAGTTCTTC.

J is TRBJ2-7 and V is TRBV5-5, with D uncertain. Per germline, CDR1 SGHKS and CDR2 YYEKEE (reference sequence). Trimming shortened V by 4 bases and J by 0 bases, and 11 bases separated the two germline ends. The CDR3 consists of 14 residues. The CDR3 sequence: CASSPLLSSYEQYV. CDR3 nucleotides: TGTGCCAGCAGCCCATTACTGAGCTCCTACGAGCAGTACGTC.

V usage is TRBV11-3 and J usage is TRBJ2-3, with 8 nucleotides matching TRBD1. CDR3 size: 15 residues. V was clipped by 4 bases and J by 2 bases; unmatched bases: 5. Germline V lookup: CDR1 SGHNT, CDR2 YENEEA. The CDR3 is CASSSGTGVTDTQYF. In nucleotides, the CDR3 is TGTGCCAGCAGCTCCGGGACAGGCGTCACAGATACGCAGTATTTT.

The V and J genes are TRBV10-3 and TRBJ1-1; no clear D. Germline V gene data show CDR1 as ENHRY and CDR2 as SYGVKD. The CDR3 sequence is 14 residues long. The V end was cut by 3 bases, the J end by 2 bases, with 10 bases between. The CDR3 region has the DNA TGTGCCATCAGTGACCAGGTCGATAACACTGAAGCTTTCTTT. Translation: CAISDQVDNTEAFF.

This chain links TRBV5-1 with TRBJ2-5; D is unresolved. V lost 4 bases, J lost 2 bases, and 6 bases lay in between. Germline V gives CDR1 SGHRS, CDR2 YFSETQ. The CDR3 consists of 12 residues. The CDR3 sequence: CASSPRQETQYF. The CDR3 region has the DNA TGCGCCAGCAGCCCTCGTCAAGAGACCCAGTACTTC.

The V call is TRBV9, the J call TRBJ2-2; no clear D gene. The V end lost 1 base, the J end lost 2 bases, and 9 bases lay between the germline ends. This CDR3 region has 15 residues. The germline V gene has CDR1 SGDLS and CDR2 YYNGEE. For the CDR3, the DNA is TGTGCCAGCAGCGTATATCCCGGTAACACCGGGGAGCTGTTTTTT. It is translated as CASSVYPGNTGELFF.

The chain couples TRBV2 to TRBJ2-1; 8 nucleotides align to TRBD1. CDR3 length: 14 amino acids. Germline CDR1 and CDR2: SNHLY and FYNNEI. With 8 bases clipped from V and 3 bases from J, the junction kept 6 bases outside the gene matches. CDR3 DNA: TGTGCCAGCCTACGGGACAGGAACTACAATGAGCAGTTCTTC. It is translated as CASLRDRNYNEQFF.

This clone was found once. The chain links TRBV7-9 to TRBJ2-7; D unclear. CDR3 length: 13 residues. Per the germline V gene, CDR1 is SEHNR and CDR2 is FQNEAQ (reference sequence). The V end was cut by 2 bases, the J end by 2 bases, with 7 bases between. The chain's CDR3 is CASSLLTAYEQYF. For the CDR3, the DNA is TGTGCCAGCAGCTTACTAACAGCCTACGAGCAGTACTTC.

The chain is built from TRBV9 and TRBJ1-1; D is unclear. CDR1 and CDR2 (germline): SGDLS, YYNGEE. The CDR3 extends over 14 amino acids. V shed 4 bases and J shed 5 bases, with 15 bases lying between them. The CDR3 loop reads CASSLAVAATEAFF. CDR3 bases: TGTGCCAGCAGCCTAGCGGTAGCAGCGACTGAAGCTTTCTTT.

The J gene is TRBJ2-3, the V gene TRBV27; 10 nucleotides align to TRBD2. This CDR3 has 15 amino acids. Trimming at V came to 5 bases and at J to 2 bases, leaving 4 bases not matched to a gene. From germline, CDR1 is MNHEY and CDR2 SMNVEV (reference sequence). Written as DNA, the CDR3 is TGTGCCAGCAGTCCACTAGCGGGGATCACAGATACGCAGTATTTT. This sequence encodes CASSPLAGITDTQYF.

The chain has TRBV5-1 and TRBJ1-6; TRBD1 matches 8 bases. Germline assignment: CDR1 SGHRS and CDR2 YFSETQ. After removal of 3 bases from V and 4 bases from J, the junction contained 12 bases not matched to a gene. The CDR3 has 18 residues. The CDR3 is CASSSSPNRGFYNSPLHF. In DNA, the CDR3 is TGCGCCAGCAGCTCTAGCCCGAACAGGGGGTTTTATAATTCACCCCTCCACTTT.